The 19 T cell receptor beta chains in this list originate from one sample, sequenced in a study of PD-1 blockade in classical Hodgkin lymphoma. Time point denoted: cycle 4 day 1 (C4D1), after five to seven weeks of nivolumab. Autologous stem cell transplantation was followed by relapse in every patient, and brentuximab vedotin exposure varied. Produced via immunoSEQ multiplex PCR; TCRdb's table is partial and in-frame only. The sample contains some 90,000 clones, approximately 86% of which appear only once. The specimen comprised peripheral blood mononuclear cells (PBMCs), sampled before the fourth cycle of nivolumab. The source is a human donor with classical Hodgkin lymphoma.

The V gene is TRBV11-2, the J gene TRBJ1-2; no clear D gene. The CDR3 length is 13 residues. Trimming stripped 0 bases from V and 2 bases from J, with 4 bases between. In germline, CDR1 is SGHAT, CDR2 FQNNGV. The CDR3 region is CASSLDYNYGYTF. Written as DNA, the CDR3 is TGTGCCAGCAGCTTAGATTACAACTATGGCTACACCTTC.

This chain uses TRBV5-1 with TRBJ2-6, with a possible D match to TRBD1 (5 bases). The CDR3 extends over 16 amino acids. Germline CDR1 is SGHRS and CDR2 is YFSETQ. V dropped 1 base and J dropped 0 bases, with 8 bases sitting between them. DNA for the CDR3: TGCGCCAGCAGCTTGCCCAGGGACTCTGGGGCCAACGTCCTGACTTTC. It specifies CASSLPRDSGANVLTF.

The V and J genes are TRBV28 and TRBJ1-2; D remains ambiguous. The CDR3 totals 12 residues. Trimming shortened V by 3 bases and J by 13 bases, and 15 bases separated the two germline ends. CDR1 and CDR2 from the germline V gene are MDHEN and SYDVKM. CDR3 amino acids: CASSFTGDAGTF. The DNA of the CDR3 is TGTGCCAGCAGTTTTACTGGAGATGCCGGCACCTTC.

J is TRBJ1-2 and V is TRBV28, with D unresolved. Trimming pared 2 bases from V and 4 bases from J, leaving 11 bases between. This CDR3 spans 14 amino acids. Germline V gene lookup returns CDR1 MDHEN and CDR2 SYDVKM. Here the CDR3 DNA reads TGTGCCAGCAGTTTACTAGGACCCCCCTATGGCTACACCTTC. Encoded protein: CASSLLGPPYGYTF.

The chain has TRBV29-1 and TRBJ2-5; D is unclear. V dropped 3 bases and J dropped 0 bases, with 8 bases sitting between them. The CDR3 is 13 amino acids. Germline V CDR1 and CDR2: SQVTM, ANQGSEA. CDR3 residues: CSVDKRNQETQYF. Here the CDR3 DNA reads TGCAGCGTTGATAAACGGAACCAAGAGACCCAGTACTTC. The full variable domain, completed using reference TRBV29-1 and TRBJ2-5, is SAVISQKPSRDICQRGTSLTIQCQVDSQVTMMFWYRQQPGQSLTLIATANQGSEATYESGFVIDKFPISRPNLTFSTLTVSNMSPEDSSIYLCSVDKRNQETQYFGPGTRLLVL.

The chain combines TRBV29-1 with TRBJ1-1; maybe TRBD1 (5 bases). Germline CDR1 and CDR2: SQVTM and ANQGSEA. V lost 0 bases to trimming and J lost 4 bases, with 12 bases between them. The CDR3 is made up of 14 amino acids. The CDR3 bases are TGCAGCGTTGAAGATGGCCAGGGAGGCACTGAAGCTTTCTTT. Translation gives CSVEDGQGGTEAFF.

The V call is TRBV29-1, the J call TRBJ1-1, with TRBD1 matching 10 bases. V shed 7 bases and J 5 bases; nucleotides not matched to a gene: 4. Germline V gives CDR1 SQVTM, CDR2 ANQGSEA. The CDR3 extends over 12 amino acids. The CDR3 DNA reads as TGCAGCGCCGGGACAGGGGTGACTGAAGCTTTCTTT. Translating gives CSAGTGVTEAFF.

This rearrangement joins TRBV5-1 to TRBJ2-3, with D perhaps TRBD2 (6 bases). The V end was cut by 7 bases, the J end by 10 bases, with 13 bases between. Looked up from germline, CDR1 is SGHRS and CDR2 is YFSETQ. The CDR3 runs 11 residues. DNA of the CDR3: TGCGCCAGCGGGACGGGGGACCCGCAGTATTTT. The encoded protein is CASGTGDPQYF. Together with reference TRBV5-1 and TRBJ2-3, the CDR3 gives the full variable domain: KAGVTQTPRYLIKTRGQQVTLSCSPISGHRSVSWYQQTPGQGLQFLFEYFSETQRNKGNFPGRFSGRQFSNSRSEMNVSTLELGDSALYLCASGTGDPQYFGPGTRLTVL.

The chain joins TRBV6-6 to TRBJ2-7, with 7 bases matching TRBD1. V shed 4 bases, J shed 2 bases, and the junction held 11 bases outside the gene matches. The length of the CDR3 is 16 residues. Germline V gene data show CDR1 as MNHNY and CDR2 as SVGAGI (reference sequence). In nucleotides, the CDR3 is TGTGCCAGCAGTTTGGCCCGGGGACAGAGAACCTACGAGCAGTACTTC. Translating gives CASSLARGQRTYEQYF.

This chain links TRBV7-2 with TRBJ2-7; D gene unclear. The CDR3 runs to 12 residues. V was clipped by 7 bases and J by 8 bases, with 15 bases between them. Germline CDR1 and CDR2: SGHTA and FQGNSA. CDR3 DNA sequence: TGTGCCAGCAATCGAATAGGGTTCAAGCAGTACTTC. Encoded protein: CASNRIGFKQYF.

The sample holds a few counts of this clone. This sequence joins TRBV19 and TRBJ1-5; D remains unclear. Germline values: CDR1 LNHDA, CDR2 SQIVND (reference sequence). V was shortened by 4 bases and J by 3 bases, with 7 bases between the two germline ends. The CDR3 consists of 13 residues. Written as DNA, the CDR3 is TGTGCCAGTAGTAGGGGTTACAATCAGCCCCAGCATTTT. Protein sequence: CASSRGYNQPQHF. Looking up the rest from reference TRBV19 and TRBJ1-5 gives the full variable domain: DGGITQSPKYLFRKEGQNVTLSCEQNLNHDAMYWYRQDPGQGLRLIYYSQIVNDFQKGDIAEGYSVSREKKESFPLTVTSAQKNPTAFYLCASSRGYNQPQHFGDGTRLSIL.

V and J are TRBV2 and TRBJ2-5; D unresolved. The CDR3 totals 12 residues. The germline V gene has CDR1 SNHLY and CDR2 FYNNEI. V lost 1 base and J 3 bases, leaving 3 bases between the germline ends. The CDR3 sequence: CASSEEKETQYF. CDR3 sequence (DNA): TGTGCCAGCAGTGAAGAAAAAGAGACCCAGTACTTC.

In its sample, this clone was seen once. CDR3 amino acids: CASSSAPGLPTQQFF. In DNA form, the CDR3 reads TGTGCCAGCAGTTCCGCGCCGGGACTACCAACCCAGCAGTTCTTC. The rearrangement joins TRBV6-5 to TRBJ2-1, with TRBD2 matching 7 bases. Per the germline V gene, CDR1 is MNHEY and CDR2 is SVGAGI. Trimming removed 4 bases from V and 11 bases from J; junction bases left unmatched: 14. CDR3 length: 15 residues.

This clone showed up just a few times. The chain has TRBV7-9 and TRBJ2-2; 9 bases map to TRBD2. The germline V gene has CDR1 SEHNR and CDR2 FQNEAQ (reference sequence). The CDR3 is made up of 15 amino acids. The V gene end was trimmed by 2 bases and the J gene end by 6 bases; junction bases not matched to a gene: 4. CDR3 residues: CASSLLAGGAGELFF. CDR3 DNA: TGTGCCAGCAGCTTACTTGCGGGAGGGGCCGGGGAGCTGTTTTTT.

This chain links TRBV18 with TRBJ2-4, with D perhaps being TRBD1 or TRBD2 (5 bases each). The CDR3 has 13 amino acids. CDR1 KGHSH and CDR2 LQKENI come from the germline V gene. V was cut by 5 bases and J by 6 bases, with 11 bases left in between. The CDR3, as DNA: TGTGCCAGCTCAGGGACGGACTTAAACATTCAGTACTTC. The encoded protein is CASSGTDLNIQYF.

V is TRBV20-1 and J is TRBJ2-5, with D unclear. This CDR3 region has 11 residues. Germline V gives CDR1 DFQATT, CDR2 SNEGSKA (reference sequence). V gave up 6 bases and J gave up 5 bases, with 10 bases separating them. The CDR3 DNA reads TGCAGTGCCCGGGCTGGGGAGACCCAGTACTTC. Its translation is CSARAGETQYF.

DNA of the CDR3: TGTGCCAGCAGCTTGCTAACTAGTGGCAATGAGCAGTTCTTC. Its translation: CASSLLTSGNEQFF. This chain connects TRBV7-9 to TRBJ2-1; TRBD2 might be the D (5 bases). This CDR3 contains 14 residues. The germline V and J ends were trimmed by 3 bases and 6 bases, with 12 bases remaining between them. Germline CDR1 SEHNR, CDR2 FQNEAQ (reference sequence).

This chain links TRBV6-6 with TRBJ1-3, with a tentative D call TRBD1 (6 bases). The CDR3 extends over 15 amino acids. Germline-derived CDR1 and CDR2 are MNHNY and SVGAGI (reference sequence). V gave up 5 bases and J gave up 2 bases, with 13 bases separating them. The CDR3, as DNA: TGTGCCAGCAGTGACCCACAGGGAACTGGAAACACCATATATTTT. This sequence encodes CASSDPQGTGNTIYF.

About this clone: Other DNA sequences within the sample encode an identical CDR3. The chain couples TRBV5-1 to TRBJ1-2, with D uncertain. Trimming removed 4 bases from V and 0 bases from J, with 10 bases in between. The germline V gene has CDR1 SGHRS and CDR2 YFSETQ. The CDR3 loop spans 14 amino acids. The DNA of the CDR3 is TGCGCCAGCAGCCTTGAGACCCCTAACTATGGCTACACCTTC. This gives the protein CASSLETPNYGYTF.